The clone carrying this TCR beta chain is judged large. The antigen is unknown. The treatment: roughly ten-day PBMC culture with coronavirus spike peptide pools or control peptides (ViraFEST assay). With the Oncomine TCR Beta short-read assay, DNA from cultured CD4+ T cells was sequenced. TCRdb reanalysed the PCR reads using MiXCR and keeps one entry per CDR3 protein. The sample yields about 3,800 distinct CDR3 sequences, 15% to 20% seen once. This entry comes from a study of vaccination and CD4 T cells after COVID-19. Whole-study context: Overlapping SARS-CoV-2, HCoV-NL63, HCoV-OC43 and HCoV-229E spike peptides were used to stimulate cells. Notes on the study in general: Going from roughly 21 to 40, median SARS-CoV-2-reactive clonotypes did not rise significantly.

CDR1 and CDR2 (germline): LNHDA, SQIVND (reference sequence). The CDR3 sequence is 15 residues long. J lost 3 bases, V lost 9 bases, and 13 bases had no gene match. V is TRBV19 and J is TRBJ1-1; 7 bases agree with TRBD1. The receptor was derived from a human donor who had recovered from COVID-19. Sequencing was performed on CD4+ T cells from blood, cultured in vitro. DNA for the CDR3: TGTGCCAGCCACTGGGCAGGGGGTAGGGACACTGAAGCTTTCTTT. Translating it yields CASHWAGGRDTEAFF.